A single sample is the source of the 24 T cell receptor beta chains below, sequenced in a study of blood T cell repertoires in COVID-19. The data were produced by immunoSEQ multiplex PCR, yet TCRdb's version contains in-frame clones alone and is incomplete. The table has about 93,000 clones, roughly 89% seen once. Sequenced material: peripheral blood. These receptors were collected from a man aged 45-65 years with acute or convalescent COVID-19.

V usage is TRBV28 and J usage is TRBJ1-2; D possibly corresponds to TRBD1 (6 bases). V was trimmed by 5 bases and J by 1 base, leaving 14 bases between them. This CDR3 comprises 15 residues. Germline V gene data show CDR1 as MDHEN and CDR2 as SYDVKM. In DNA form, the CDR3 reads TGTGCCAGCAGTCGAACCACAGGGAATAACTATGGCTACACCTTC. This encodes CASSRTTGNNYGYTF.

The chain has TRBV7-2 and TRBJ1-5; TRBD1 might be the D (5 bases). The germline V gene encodes CDR1 SGHTA and CDR2 FQGNSA. The CDR3 has 16 amino acids. V lost 0 bases, J lost 4 bases, and 13 bases lay in between. The CDR3 reads CASSLAIRQPNQPQHF. The CDR3 DNA reads as TGTGCCAGCAGCTTAGCCATCCGACAGCCGAATCAGCCCCAGCATTTT.

This clone was detected once. CDR3 sequence (DNA): TGTGCCAGCAGTTACGGAAAGACAGGCAGCTACGAGCAGTACTTC. Residues: CASSYGKTGSYEQYF. The chain links TRBV6-5 to TRBJ2-7; a possible D gene is TRBD1 (6 bases). Germline V gene data show CDR1 as MNHEY and CDR2 as SVGAGI. Trimming removed 2 bases at V and 3 bases at J, with 14 bases between. This CDR3 spans 15 amino acids.

The chain has TRBV18 and TRBJ1-1; weak D call: TRBD1 (5 bases). The germline gives CDR1 KGHSH, CDR2 LQKENI. Trimming pared 1 base from V and 6 bases from J, leaving 15 bases between. The CDR3 spans 15 residues. The CDR3: CASSPRQGGNSEAFF. For the CDR3, the DNA is TGTGCCAGCTCACCACGGCAGGGAGGTAACTCTGAAGCTTTCTTT.

The chain combines TRBV11-1 with TRBJ2-7; D gene unclear. CDR3 length: 12 amino acids. Germline CDR1 reads SGHAT; CDR2 reads FQDESV (reference sequence). Trimming took 5 bases from V and 2 from J, leaving 7 bases between them. The CDR3 protein is CASSPNTYEQYF. The DNA of the CDR3 is TGTGCCAGCAGCCCCAACACCTACGAGCAGTACTTC.

The sample holds one count of this clone. V usage is TRBV5-1 and J usage is TRBJ2-1; 8 nucleotides agree with TRBD2. The ends lost 4 bases at V and 7 bases at J; junction bases unmatched: 13. The length of the CDR3 is 16 residues. Germline CDR1 and CDR2: SGHRS and YFSETQ. DNA of the CDR3: TGCGCCAGCAGCCCCCGTCTAAGCGGGAGCGGGAATGAGCAGTTCTTC. Protein: CASSPRLSGSGNEQFF. Drawing the rest from reference TRBV5-1 and TRBJ2-1, the complete variable domain is KAGVTQTPRYLIKTRGQQVTLSCSPISGHRSVSWYQQTPGQGLQFLFEYFSETQRNKGNFPGRFSGRQFSNSRSEMNVSTLELGDSALYLCASSPRLSGSGNEQFFGPGTRLTVL.

The rearrangement uses TRBV2 and TRBJ1-1; D might be TRBD1 (6 bases). CDR1 and CDR2 from the germline V gene are SNHLY and FYNNEI. Between the trimmed V and J ends, which lost 7 bases and 3 bases, there was a span of 12 bases. The CDR3 covers 13 residues. The CDR3 DNA reads as TGTGCCAGCAAACAGGGATGGTACACTGAAGCTTTCTTT. It codes for CASKQGWYTEAFF.

In this sample, this clone turned up once. V and J are TRBV4-1 and TRBJ2-2; 7 bases match TRBD1. The ends lost 3 bases at V and 3 bases at J; junction bases unmatched: 4. Germline V lookup: CDR1 MGHRA, CDR2 YSYEKL. The CDR3 runs 15 residues. CDR3 bases: TGCGCCAGCAGCCACCGACAGGGTGACACCGGGGAGCTGTTTTTT. This gives the protein CASSHRQGDTGELFF.

This clone was found a few times. The chain has TRBV14 and TRBJ2-1; 12 bases line up with TRBD2. The CDR3 is 17 residues long. V dropped 2 bases and J dropped 7; count of bases not matched to a gene: 9. Germline V gene data show CDR1 as SGHDN and CDR2 as FVKESK. Here the CDR3 reads CASSQTETSGSRNEQFF. The CDR3 DNA reads as TGTGCCAGCAGCCAAACCGAGACTAGCGGGAGTAGGAATGAGCAGTTCTTC.

The chain recombines TRBV3-1 (or the pseudogene TRBV3-2) with TRBJ1-3, with a tentative D call TRBD1 (5 bases). The CDR3 is 15 amino acids. V gave up 11 bases and J gave up 0 bases, with 17 bases separating them. Germline-derived CDR1 and CDR2 are LGHDT and YNNKEL (reference sequence). The CDR3 here is CASPETDISGNTIYF. CDR3 DNA: TGTGCCTCTCCGGAGACGGACATCTCTGGAAACACCATATATTTT.

The chain has TRBV7-9 and TRBJ1-1; a weak D match, TRBD1 (6 bases). CDR3 length: 13 residues. The germline V and J ends were trimmed by 3 bases and 3 bases, with 8 bases remaining between them. Germline CDR1 reads SEHNR; CDR2 reads FQNEAQ (reference sequence). CDR3 in DNA: TGTGCCAGCAGCTTCAACAGGGACACTGAAGCTTTCTTT. It yields the protein CASSFNRDTEAFF.

J is TRBJ2-7 and V is TRBV12-3 or TRBV12-4; a weak D match, TRBD2 (5 bases). Trimming took off 6 bases at V and 0 bases at J, with 9 bases between the two ends. The CDR3 runs 13 residues. CDR3 sequence (DNA): TGTGCCAGCAGGGACTGGGGCTCCTACGAGCAGTACTTC. This encodes CASRDWGSYEQYF.

The chain carries TRBV19 and TRBJ1-5; D is unresolved. Between the trimmed V and J ends, which lost 8 bases and 0 bases, there was a span of 17 bases. CDR1 and CDR2 from the germline V gene are LNHDA and SQIVND (reference sequence). CDR3 length equals 16 residues. The CDR3: CASGPQVSLSNQPQHF. DNA for the CDR3: TGTGCCAGTGGTCCCCAGGTTTCTCTTAGCAATCAGCCCCAGCATTTT.

The rearrangement joins TRBV7-8 to TRBJ2-1; D is unclear. This CDR3 has 14 residues. V lost 8 bases to trimming and J lost 0 bases, with 11 bases between them. Per the germline V gene, CDR1 is SGHVS and CDR2 is FQNEAQ. The CDR3 DNA reads as TGTGCCAGCTCGGTGCAGGTCTCCTACAATGAGCAGTTCTTC. This codes for CASSVQVSYNEQFF.

The rearrangement joins TRBV7-8 to TRBJ1-1; D possibly corresponds to TRBD1 (5 bases). CDR3 length: 15 amino acids. V was shortened by 3 bases and J by 6 bases, with 17 bases between the two germline ends. Germline V gene sequence: CDR1 SGHVS, CDR2 FQNEAQ. The chain's CDR3 is CASSLIDGGFSEAFF. In DNA, the CDR3 is TGTGCCAGCAGCTTGATTGACGGGGGTTTTTCTGAAGCTTTCTTT.

V is TRBV2 and J is TRBJ1-5; D ambiguous. V was pared by 4 bases and J by 3 bases, with 10 bases between. Germline V lookup: CDR1 SNHLY, CDR2 FYNNEI. This CDR3 contains 14 residues. CDR3 amino acids: CASSVEASNQPQHF. CDR3 DNA: TGTGCCAGCAGTGTTGAGGCCTCCAATCAGCCCCAGCATTTT.

The count of this clone is one. The sample has other DNA sequences that encode this CDR3 too. The chain uses TRBV9 and TRBJ1-5; TRBD1 agrees at 8 bases. Germline lookup yields CDR1 SGDLS and CDR2 YYNGEE. The V and J ends lost 3 bases and 1 base, in that order; junction bases with no gene match: 3. The CDR3 consists of 15 residues. This CDR3 reads CASSATGASNQPQHF. The CDR3 nucleotides read TGTGCCAGCAGCGCGACAGGGGCCAGCAATCAGCCCCAGCATTTT.

The V gene is TRBV5-1, the J gene TRBJ2-3, with 8 bases aligning to TRBD2. The germline CDR1 and CDR2 sequences are SGHRS and YFSETQ. The CDR3 length is 17 residues. V shed 0 bases, J shed 4 bases, and the junction held 10 bases outside the gene matches. The CDR3 sequence: CASSLGSGLGIADTQYF. As DNA, the CDR3 is TGCGCCAGCAGCTTGGGGTCGGGACTAGGTATAGCAGATACGCAGTATTTT.

The rearrangement uses TRBV9 and TRBJ2-2, with D tentatively TRBD1 (5 bases). CDR3 length: 15 residues. Germline lookup yields CDR1 SGDLS and CDR2 YYNGEE. Between the trimmed V and J ends, which lost 0 bases and 1 base, there was a span of 7 bases. The CDR3 reads CASSVDRGNTGELFF. The CDR3 DNA reads as TGTGCCAGCAGCGTAGATAGGGGGAACACCGGGGAGCTGTTTTTT. Using reference TRBV9 and TRBJ2-2 for the parts outside the CDR3, the full variable domain is DSGVTQTPKHLITATGQRVTLRCSPRSGDLSVYWYQQSLDQGLQFLIQYYNGEERAKGNILERFSAQQFPDLHSELNLSSLELGDSALYFCASSVDRGNTGELFFGEGSRLTVL.

The rearrangement joins TRBV2 to TRBJ2-7, with 8 bases identical to TRBD2. Germline values: CDR1 SNHLY, CDR2 FYNNEI. Trimming cost V 0 bases and J 3 bases; bases outside gene matches: 10. The CDR3 contains 17 residues. The CDR3 DNA reads as TGTGCCAGCAGTGAAGCTACCCGAGGGACTAGGTACTACGAGCAGTACTTC. Translating it yields CASSEATRGTRYYEQYF. The full variable domain, with the rest looked up from reference TRBV2 and TRBJ2-7, is EPEVTQTPSHQVTQMGQEVILRCVPISNHLYFYWYRQILGQKVEFLVSFYNNEISEKSEIFDDQFSVERPDGSNFTLKIRSTKLEDSAMYFCASSEATRGTRYYEQYFGPGTRLTVT.

The chain links TRBV7-2 to TRBJ1-5, with 7 bases identical to TRBD1. In germline, CDR1 is SGHTA, CDR2 FQGNSA. After removal of 0 bases from V and 5 bases from J, the junction contained 4 bases not matched to a gene. The CDR3 extends over 15 amino acids. CDR3 in amino acids: CASSLAGQIHQPQHF. The CDR3 DNA sequence: TGTGCCAGCAGCTTAGCGGGACAGATTCATCAGCCCCAGCATTTT.

This clone was observed a single time. The J gene is TRBJ1-5, the V gene TRBV18; D call uncertain. The V gene's germline CDR1 is KGHSH and CDR2 LQKENI. This CDR3 spans 14 amino acids. Trimming stripped 2 bases from V and 0 bases from J, with 5 bases between. The CDR3 DNA reads TGTGCCAGCTCACCAGGCAATAGCAATCAGCCCCAGCATTTT. Translation gives CASSPGNSNQPQHF. The variable domain in full, with the rest retrieved from reference TRBV18 and TRBJ1-5, is NAGVMQNPRHLVRRRGQEARLRCSPMKGHSHVYWYRQLPEEGLKFMVYLQKENIIDESGMPKERFSAEFPKEGPSILRIQQVVRGDSAAYFCASSPGNSNQPQHFGDGTRLSIL.

This chain connects TRBV7-3 to TRBJ2-3; 11 nucleotides align to TRBD2. V dropped 5 bases and J dropped 6; count of bases not matched to a gene: 10. Germline-derived CDR1 and CDR2 are SGHTA and FQGTGA. The CDR3 has 16 residues. The CDR3 DNA reads as TGTGCCAGCAGCCAACCACTAGCGGGGGCTAAGGATACGCAGTATTTT. As protein: CASSQPLAGAKDTQYF.

The chain is built from TRBV3-1 (or the pseudogene TRBV3-2) and TRBJ1-1, with D maybe TRBD1 (6 bases). This CDR3 is 13 amino acids long. Germline V lookup: CDR1 LGHDT, CDR2 YNNKEL (reference sequence). Trimming pared 7 bases from V and 10 bases from J, leaving 19 bases between. The CDR3 DNA sequence: TGTGCCAGCACCCACGCCTCCAAGGGGGTAGCTTTCTTT. Amino acid sequence: CASTHASKGVAFF.